This TCR beta chain came from a study of Ad26.COV2.S vaccination and SARS-CoV-2 variants (dated by TCRdb to the early 2020s). About the full investigation: Donors in the vaccine arm were drawn from COV1001, a multicentre, randomized, double-blind, placebo-controlled phase I-IIa trial testing Ad26.COV2.S in healthy adults. Throughout the experiments and outcome assessment, investigators stayed blinded to trial group allocation. Ad26.COV2.S was administered intramuscularly at 5 x 10^10 or 1 x 10^11 viral particles, either as a single shot or as two shots given 56 days apart. Trial participants were randomized into five groups of five, in which low-dose or high-dose Ad26.COV2.S was given once or twice, or placebo was given on both occasions. TCRbeta repertoire sequencing served as the tool for gauging how specific and how broad the SARS-CoV-2-reactive T cell receptors were following Ad26.COV2.S vaccination. The TCR-sequenced set comprised approximately 32 samples: roughly 19 Ad26.COV2.S vaccine recipients, 5 placebo recipients and 8 SARS-CoV-2 convalescent individuals.

TCRbeta CDR3 regions were sequenced with the immunoSEQ Assay. After extraction, genomic DNA underwent amplification by bias-controlled multiplex PCR, followed by high-throughput sequencing. In the original analysis: Collapsing and filtering of sequences were performed to quantify the absolute abundance of each unique TCRbeta CDR3 region. T cell fraction was estimated by normalization of TCRbeta template counts to usable DNA, with usable DNA being measured through amplification of reference genes present in all nucleated cells. Repertoire TCRs were annotated as SARS-CoV-2-specific by exact matching of V gene, CDR3 amino acid sequence and J gene to a known reactive TCR set. MIRA supplied the reference SARS-CoV-2 TCR set, which was filtered for enrichment in COVID-19-positive ImmuneCODE repertoires so that public or cross-reactive TCRs were removed. Based on the MIRA antigens, annotated TCRs were further analysed at the level of specific ORF or position within ORF. Breadth was defined as the number of annotated unique rearrangements divided by the total number of unique productive rearrangements, and depth was defined as the summed frequency of the annotated unique rearrangements. Group comparisons of TCR breadth used two-sided Wilcoxon rank-sum tests. TCRdb took this table from immuneACCESS and kept in-frame rearrangements with V and J called. Such tables lack part of the clones; where checked against another copy, unresolved V genes explain under half of the gap, and the rest is unexplained. D and trimming were read from the DNA, whereas the V and J calls and clone size are those reported in that table. The sample table holds 330,000 or so clones, of which roughly 90% were seen once. The top ten constitute 5.5% of the sample.

The label giving this sample's treatment or condition can be read as: some 20 received Ad26.COV2.S at low or high dose, single or two shots; 5 received placebo; per-sample allocation not given. Repertoires of vaccine and placebo recipients were sequenced from samples collected on day 63 after the first injection. Between 29 July and 7 August 2020, Cohort 1b enrolled 25 adults aged 18-55 years at one site in Boston, USA. Ad26.COV2.S was a replication-incompetent adenovirus type 26 vector expressing a prefusion-stabilized SARS-CoV-2 spike protein from the original Wuhan strain. The full study reports these points: The study was not powered to compare responses between vaccine doses or regimens. Substantial breadth of spike-specific CD8+ and CD4+ T cell responses was reported after vaccination. Compared with placebo recipients, Ad26.COV2.S recipients showed higher spike-specific TCR breadth (P = 0.0014). Comparable non-spike TCR breadth was observed between vaccine and placebo recipients, consistent with only spike being contained in the vaccine. According to the authors, total T cell responses may have been underestimated by the TCR breadth and depth analyses.

CDR1 and CDR2 were assigned from the germline V gene (reference sequence) as LNHDA and SQIVND. Compared with germline, V lacks 4 bases and J lacks 6 bases; bases without a gene match: 12. From its cysteine to its phenylalanine, the CDR3 spans 16 amino acids. The retained sequence is limited to the CDR3, 48 bases, with the frame set at the first base. About this clone: It lacks a known antigen. No base qualities exist here, and no much larger clone lies one base off it.

The sequence was collected from a person aged 18-65 years who received the Ad26.COV2.S COVID-19 vaccine or a placebo. The sequencing used peripheral blood, collected in a trial of Ad26.COV2.S vaccine versus placebo. The rearranged segments are TRBV19 and TRBJ1-2; 9 central nucleotides agree with TRBD1. CDR3 reads: CASSTHPGQGWNGYTF. In nucleotides, the sequence is TGTGCCAGTAGTACCCACCCGGGACAGGGTTGGAATGGCTACACCTTC.